The rows below give T cell receptor beta chains drawn from one sample of a study of shared clonotypes between healthy human individuals. Produced via immunoSEQ multiplex PCR; TCRdb's table is partial and in-frame only. The sample holds 2 million to 3 million clones, roughly 93% seen once. Sequencing was done on a sample of naive CD4+ T cells from PBMCs. The receptors were gathered from a man younger than 30 in good health. Some clones in this sample may be carry-over from other donors' samples. CDR3s include the opening cysteine and the closing phenylalanine or tryptophan. A D gene is named only where the DNA matches it firmly. Not every row has a clone size; where given, it reads once, few, many or a size class.

d_call j_call clone_size v_call cdr3_aa cdr3_nt
- TRBJ1-1 - TRBV25-1 CASSDPRGSAFF TGTGCCAGCAGTGATCCTCGGGGATCGGCTTTCTTT
- TRBJ1-3 - TRBV5-1 CASSWGADGNTIYF TGCGCCAGCAGCTGGGGGGCTGATGGAAACACCATATATTTT
- TRBJ1-2 - TRBV4-1 CASSRGDGYPYGYTF TGCGCCAGCAGCCGAGGGGACGGGTACCCTTATGGCTACACCTTC
- TRBJ2-7 - TRBV29-1 CSAKPGQDGLYEQYF TGCAGCGCTAAGCCGGGTCAGGACGGGCTTTACGAGCAGTACTTC
- TRBJ2-3 once TRBV19 CASSRGRGASTDTQYF TGTGCCAGTAGTCGGGGTCGAGGGGCCAGCACAGATACGCAGTATTTT
TRBD2 TRBJ2-1 once TRBV6-1 CASRVAGGPYNEQFF TGTGCCAGCAGAGTAGCGGGAGGGCCCTACAATGAGCAGTTCTTC
TRBD1 TRBJ2-5 - TRBV27 CASSFGQGEGETQYF TGTGCCAGCAGTTTCGGACAGGGGGAGGGAGAGACCCAGTACTTC
- TRBJ1-2 - TRBV5-6 CASSRGQGANYGYTF TGCGCCAGCAGTCGTGGGCAGGGAGCTAACTATGGCTACACCTTC
- TRBJ2-3 - TRBV7-9 CASSLMVPSQTDTQYF TGTGCCAGCAGCTTAATGGTGCCGTCACAAACAGATACGCAGTATTTT
- TRBJ2-7 - TRBV7-9 CASSFLQGYEQYF TGTGCCAGCAGCTTTTTACAGGGCTACGAGCAGTACTTC
- TRBJ2-1 - TRBV5-1 CASSLDSGPYNEQFF TGCGCCAGCAGCTTAGACTCCGGGCCCTACAATGAGCAGTTCTTC
- TRBJ2-2 once TRBV7-2 CASTSPATSGELFF TGTGCCAGCACCTCCCCTGCGACGAGCGGGGAGCTGTTTTTT
TRBD1 TRBJ1-1 - TRBV7-2 CASTLKAGDRITEAFF TGTGCCAGCACCCTCAAGGCAGGGGACAGGATCACTGAAGCTTTCTTT
- TRBJ2-7 - TRBV5-5 CASSSGNLFEQYF TGTGCCAGCAGTTCAGGGAATTTATTCGAGCAGTACTTC
- TRBJ2-6 - TRBV13 CASSLVGVGANVLTF TGTGCCAGCAGCTTAGTAGGGGTTGGGGCCAACGTCCTGACTTTC
TRBD1 TRBJ2-5 once TRBV5-1 CASSFTGVVETQYF TGCGCCAGCAGCTTTACAGGGGTCGTAGAGACCCAGTACTTC
- TRBJ1-2 - TRBV6-6 CASSPDSNYGYTF TGTGCCAGCAGCCCGGACAGTAACTATGGCTACACCTTC
- TRBJ2-1 - TRBV29-1 CSVGGAYNEQFF TGCAGCGTTGGGGGAGCCTACAATGAGCAGTTCTTC
TRBD1 TRBJ2-7 - TRBV27 CASSWGQGSIYEQYF TGTGCCAGCAGTTGGGGACAGGGAAGCATCTACGAGCAGTACTTC
- TRBJ1-1 - TRBV7-2 CASSLTPRDLEAFF TGTGCCAGCAGCTTAACCCCTCGGGACCTTGAAGCTTTCTTT
- TRBJ1-2 - TRBV5-5 CASSPDRFYGYTF TGTGCCAGCAGCCCGGACAGATTCTATGGCTACACCTTC
TRBD1 TRBJ1-1 - TRBV28 CASSSLGDRVYTEAFF TGTGCCAGCAGCTCCCTGGGGGACAGAGTATACACTGAAGCTTTCTTT
TRBD1 TRBJ1-2 - TRBV28 CASSQTFTGTGVLGYTF TGTGCCAGCAGTCAAACTTTCACCGGGACAGGAGTACTTGGCTACACCTTC
TRBD2 TRBJ2-1 - TRBV5-1 CASGAGDALYNEQFF TGCGCCAGCGGGGCGGGGGATGCCCTCTACAATGAGCAGTTCTTC
- TRBJ2-3 - TRBV6-6 CASSLSADTQYF TGTGCCAGCAGCCTGTCGGCGGATACGCAGTATTTT
- TRBJ1-2 - TRBV18 CASSPARRELYGYTF TGTGCCAGCTCACCCGCCCGGAGGGAGCTGTATGGCTACACCTTC
- TRBJ2-7 - TRBV5-1 CASRYGASYEQYF TGCGCCAGCCGTTACGGGGCCTCCTACGAGCAGTACTTC
- TRBJ1-2 - TRBV7-2 CASSSHSDPDSGYTF TGTGCCAGCAGCTCCCATTCGGACCCCGATAGTGGCTACACCTTC
- TRBJ1-2 - TRBV27 CASRTPGKGPNYGYTF TGTGCCAGCAGGACCCCAGGGAAAGGGCCTAACTATGGCTACACCTTC
- TRBJ2-1 - TRBV6-6 CASSGASFINEQFF TGTGCCAGCAGCGGGGCTAGCTTTATCAATGAGCAGTTCTTC
- TRBJ1-5 - TRBV6-5 CASSAYSGTQPQHF TGTGCCAGCAGTGCGTACTCAGGGACCCAGCCCCAGCATTTT
- TRBJ1-3 - TRBV5-8 CASTRPGVGNTIYF TGTGCCAGCACCCGTCCGGGGGTCGGAAACACCATATATTTT
- TRBJ1-1 - TRBV18 CASSSRNTEAFF TGTGCCAGCTCATCACGGAACACTGAAGCTTTCTTT
TRBD1 TRBJ2-5 - TRBV5-1 CASSSQGAPGETQYF TGCGCCAGCAGCTCGCAGGGGGCGCCTGGGGAGACCCAGTACTTC
TRBD2 TRBJ2-3 - TRBV19 CASSIDVSGRTDTQYF TGTGCCAGTAGTATAGATGTTAGCGGGAGGACAGATACGCAGTATTTT
- TRBJ2-4 - TRBV9 CASSVGGEGGNIQYF TGTGCCAGCAGCGTAGGGGGTGAGGGTGGGAACATTCAGTACTTC
- TRBJ2-3 once TRBV28 CASSRTSITDTQYF TGTGCCAGCAGTAGAACGAGCATCACAGATACGCAGTATTTT
- TRBJ1-5 - TRBV19 CASTKKAGGGSNQPQHF TGTGCCAGTACCAAAAAAGCGGGGGGGGGAAGCAATCAGCCCCAGCATTTT
- TRBJ2-5 - TRBV6-6 CASSRLGGRMQETQYF TGTGCCAGCAGCAGACTCGGGGGTAGGATGCAAGAGACCCAGTACTTC
TRBD2 TRBJ2-1 - TRBV18 CASSPIAGSYNEQFF TGTGCCAGCTCGCCGATAGCGGGTAGTTACAATGAGCAGTTCTTC
- TRBJ1-5 - TRBV6-1 CASSEARVSNQPQHF TGTGCCAGCAGTGAAGCGAGGGTGAGCAATCAGCCCCAGCATTTT
- TRBJ2-1 - TRBV11-2 CASSLEGGSDNEQFF TGTGCCAGCAGCTTAGAGGGCGGGTCCGACAATGAGCAGTTCTTC
- TRBJ2-6 - TRBV11-2 CASSLNGAGANVLTF TGTGCCAGCAGCCTAAACGGGGCTGGGGCCAACGTCCTGACTTTC
- TRBJ2-1 - TRBV5-1 CASGDYNEQFF TGCGCCAGCGGGGACTACAATGAGCAGTTCTTC
- TRBJ1-4 - TRBV28 CASRDRRNEKLFF TGTGCCAGCAGAGACAGAAGGAATGAAAAACTGTTTTTT
- TRBJ1-4 few TRBV2 CASSQGPRELFF TGTGCCAGCAGTCAGGGGCCCCGGGAACTGTTTTTT
TRBD2 TRBJ2-1 - TRBV7-7 CASSLGYSLAGGLLLAYNEQFF TGTGCCAGCAGCTTAGGGTATTCGTTAGCGGGAGGGCTTCTTCTCGCCTACAATGAGCAGTTCTTC
- TRBJ2-1 once TRBV25-1 CATSSTGDYNEQFF TGTGCCACCTCCTCAACGGGAGACTACAATGAGCAGTTCTTC